What follows is one T cell receptor beta chain and its context. Its antigen is undetermined. This CDR3 comprises 15 residues. Trimming took off 0 bases at V and 4 bases at J, with 10 bases between the two ends. In germline, CDR1 is SGDLS, CDR2 YYNGEE. The sample originates from a study of cytomegalovirus exposure and HLA in healthy donors. Findings of the study overall: Accounts indicate the classifier identified cytomegalovirus status with strong specificity and sensitivity.

PCR was performed using 60 Vbeta and 13 Jbeta primers. Method: immunoSEQ multiplex PCR; TCRdb's copy keeps in-frame clones and lacks some. The table records roughly 150,000 clones, 80% to 90% of them present only once. The source material was PBMCs. This chain uses TRBV9 with TRBJ2-2; tentative D call: TRBD1 (5 bases). This receptor was taken from a woman aged 18-29 years in good health and CMV-seronegative. The CDR3 DNA reads as TGTGCCAGCAGCGTAGACTCCAGGGCCACCGGGGAGCTGTTTTTT. Amino acids: CASSVDSRATGELFF. The whole variable domain, remainder taken from reference TRBV9 and TRBJ2-2, is DSGVTQTPKHLITATGQRVTLRCSPRSGDLSVYWYQQSLDQGLQFLIQYYNGEERAKGNILERFSAQQFPDLHSELNLSSLELGDSALYFCASSVDSRATGELFFGEGSRLTVL.